Below, one T cell receptor (beta chain) is given with its context. Original processing methods: Reference gene primers were amplified, and this amplification served to estimate nucleated cell counts. Assay used: immunoSEQ multiplex PCR; TCRdb lists only in-frame clones, some missing. The V and J calls and clone size are taken from that table; D and trimming were inferred from the DNA. The data contain roughly 200,000 clones, more than 70% of them seen just once; the ten biggest clones take up 3.5% to 5%. The CDR3 has 14 amino acids. V lost 6 bases and J lost 13, with 19 bases in between. Germline-derived CDR1 and CDR2 are SNHLY and FYNNEI. The data derive from a study of blood T cell repertoires in COVID-19. Across the study: The United States, Italy and Spain were the sources of the acute and convalescent COVID-19 samples.

The clonotype comes from a woman between 25 and 40 years old with acute or convalescent COVID-19. The gene calls are TRBV2 and TRBJ1-6; D ambiguous. Sequencing input: peripheral blood. The CDR3: CASRNTIPSSPLHF. The CDR3 DNA sequence: TGTGCCAGCAGGAACACCATCCCTTCAAGTCCCCTCCACTTT.